This T cell receptor (beta chain) was identified during a study of control samples from healthy donors and cancer patients. The CDR3 has 13 amino acids. Trimming cost V 5 bases and J 7 bases; bases outside gene matches: 7. The V gene's germline CDR1 is GTSNPN and CDR2 SVGIG (reference sequence). Repertoires were generated with immunoSEQ multiplex PCR, while TCRdb's copy carries only in-frame clones and drops some. This sample carries some 150,000 clones, about 95% of them seen once, and the ten largest clones take less than 15%. This clonotype was sampled from a man in his sixties with colorectal cancer. Sequences were obtained from PBMCs. V usage is TRBV30 and J usage is TRBJ2-2; 7 positions match TRBD2. CDR3 DNA: TGTGCCTGGTTGGGGCCTAGCGGCGGGGAGCTGTTTTTT. As protein: CAWLGPSGGELFF. The variable domain in full, with the rest retrieved from reference TRBV30 and TRBJ2-2, is SQTIHQWPATLVQPVGSPLSLECTVEGTSNPNLYWYRQAAGRGLQLLFYSVGIGQISSEVPQNLSASRPQDRQFILSSKKLLLSDSGFYLCAWLGPSGGELFFGEGSRLTVL.